The T cell receptor (beta chain) under discussion was sequenced for a study of cytomegalovirus exposure and HLA in healthy donors. This CDR3 region has 13 residues. Germline values: CDR1 LNHDA, CDR2 SQIVND (reference sequence). V lost 7 bases, J lost 4 bases, and 6 bases stayed unmatched. Use of 60 Vbeta and 13 Jbeta primers characterized the PCR. Sequencing used immunoSEQ multiplex PCR; TCRdb keeps in-frame clones, though not all of them. The top ten hold about 2.2% of the sample, which has 130,000 to 150,000 clones, more than 75% seen once. V usage is TRBV19 and J usage is TRBJ1-2, with 7 bases lining up with TRBD1. Sequencing used PBMCs. This clonotype originated in a woman under 30 in good health and CMV-seropositive. CDR3 sequence (DNA): TGTGCCAGTAACCGGGGACAGAGCTATGGCTACACCTTC. It codes for CASNRGQSYGYTF.